These T cell receptor beta chains were read from a single sample in a study of blood T cell repertoires in COVID-19. Only in-frame clones appear in the TCRdb table, and some are missing; sequencing was by immunoSEQ multiplex PCR. The sample lists a few hundred thousand clones; around nine tenths were seen once. The specimen sequenced was PBMCs or T cells enriched from blood (not recorded which). The source of these receptors is a woman aged 30 to 39 who had recovered from COVID-19. Both conserved end residues are part of each CDR3. D genes are given only for firm matches. The size field is filled for only some rows; it gives once, few, many or a size class.

clone size: few
J gene: TRBJ1-2
D gene: TRBD1
V gene: TRBV27
CDR3 protein: CASRPGTGAYGYTF
CDR3 DNA: TGTGCCAGCAGACCCGGGACAGGAGCTTATGGCTACACCTTC

clone size: NA
J gene: TRBJ1-2
D gene: NA
V gene: TRBV5-8
CDR3 protein: CASSLATGQYYGYTF
CDR3 DNA: TGTGCCAGCAGCTTGGCTACAGGGCAGTACTATGGCTACACCTTC

clone size: once
J gene: TRBJ1-4
D gene: NA
V gene: TRBV7-9
CDR3 protein: CASSGRPGVYEKLFF
CDR3 DNA: TGTGCCAGCAGCGGACGGCCAGGGGTGTATGAAAAACTGTTTTTT

clone size: once
J gene: TRBJ2-5
D gene: TRBD2
V gene: TRBV25-1
CDR3 protein: CASSEGTSGPQETQYF
CDR3 DNA: TGTGCCAGCAGTGAGGGGACTAGCGGGCCCCAAGAGACCCAGTACTTC

clone size: NA
J gene: TRBJ1-1
D gene: TRBD1
V gene: TRBV4-3
CDR3 protein: CASSQTPTGATEAFF
CDR3 DNA: TGCGCCAGCAGCCAGACCCCTACAGGGGCCACTGAAGCTTTCTTT

clone size: NA
J gene: TRBJ1-1
D gene: NA
V gene: TRBV3-1/TRBV3-2
CDR3 protein: CASSQDSIRTEAFF
CDR3 DNA: TGTGCCAGCAGCCAGGACAGTATTCGCACTGAAGCTTTCTTT

clone size: NA
J gene: TRBJ2-7
D gene: NA
V gene: TRBV10-3
CDR3 protein: CAISDHNTDLQQYF
CDR3 DNA: TGTGCCATCAGTGACCATAACACAGATTTGCAGCAGTACTTC

clone size: NA
J gene: TRBJ1-1
D gene: NA
V gene: TRBV6-5
CDR3 protein: CASSRGTENTEAFF
CDR3 DNA: TGTGCCAGCAGCCGGGGGACGGAGAACACTGAAGCTTTCTTT

clone size: once
J gene: TRBJ1-2
D gene: NA
V gene: TRBV4-2
CDR3 protein: CASSQSGGDSYGYTF
CDR3 DNA: TGTGCCAGCAGCCAGAGTGGGGGGGATAGCTATGGCTACACCTTC

clone size: NA
J gene: TRBJ1-4
D gene: NA
V gene: TRBV25-1
CDR3 protein: CASSETTLGEKLFF
CDR3 DNA: TGTGCCAGCAGTGAGACAACCCTTGGGGAAAAACTGTTTTTT

clone size: NA
J gene: TRBJ2-1
D gene: TRBD1
V gene: TRBV2
CDR3 protein: CASSWDSSYNEQFF
CDR3 DNA: TGTGCCAGCTCGTGGGACAGCTCCTACAATGAGCAGTTCTTC

clone size: NA
J gene: TRBJ1-2
D gene: TRBD1
V gene: TRBV30
CDR3 protein: CAWNDRADYGYTF
CDR3 DNA: TGTGCCTGGAACGACAGGGCGGACTATGGCTACACCTTC

clone size: NA
J gene: TRBJ1-3
D gene: TRBD1
V gene: TRBV19
CDR3 protein: CASSMRGLEGNTIYF
CDR3 DNA: TGTGCCAGTAGTATGAGGGGGCTGGAAGGAAACACCATATATTTT

clone size: NA
J gene: TRBJ2-1
D gene: TRBD1
V gene: TRBV5-1
CDR3 protein: CASSLDGTAKVNEQFF
CDR3 DNA: TGCGCCAGCAGCTTGGACGGGACAGCAAAAGTAAATGAGCAGTTCTTC

clone size: once
J gene: TRBJ1-3
D gene: NA
V gene: TRBV7-2
CDR3 protein: CASSLDAGAGNTIYF
CDR3 DNA: TGTGCCAGCAGCTTAGATGCAGGGGCTGGAAACACCATATATTTT

clone size: NA
J gene: TRBJ1-1
D gene: NA
V gene: TRBV28
CDR3 protein: CASSLWGQSTEAFF
CDR3 DNA: TGTGCCAGCAGCCTTTGGGGACAATCCACTGAAGCTTTCTTT

clone size: NA
J gene: TRBJ1-2
D gene: NA
V gene: TRBV6-4
CDR3 protein: CASSPSAGNYGYTF
CDR3 DNA: TGTGCCAGCAGTCCCTCCGCGGGTAACTATGGCTACACCTTC

clone size: NA
J gene: TRBJ1-6
D gene: NA
V gene: TRBV2
CDR3 protein: CASYRSSYNSPLHF
CDR3 DNA: TGTGCCAGCTACCGGAGCTCCTATAATTCACCCCTCCACTTT